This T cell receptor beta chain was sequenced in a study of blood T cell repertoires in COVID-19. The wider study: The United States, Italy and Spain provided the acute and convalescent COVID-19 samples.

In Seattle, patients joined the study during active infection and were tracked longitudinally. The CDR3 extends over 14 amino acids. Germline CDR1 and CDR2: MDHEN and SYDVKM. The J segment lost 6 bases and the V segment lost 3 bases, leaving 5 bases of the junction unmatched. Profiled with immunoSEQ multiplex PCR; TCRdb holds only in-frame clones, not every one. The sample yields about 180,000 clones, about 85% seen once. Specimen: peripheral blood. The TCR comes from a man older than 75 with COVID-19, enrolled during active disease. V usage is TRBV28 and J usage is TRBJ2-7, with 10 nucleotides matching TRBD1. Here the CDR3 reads CASSFGDRGAEQYF. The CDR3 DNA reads TGTGCCAGCAGTTTCGGGGACAGGGGCGCCGAGCAGTACTTC.